This passage covers 24 T cell receptor beta chains from one sample sequenced in a study of CD8+ T cells in alopecia areata. RNA was extracted and reverse transcribed into cDNA as the sequencing template. The protocol was immunoSEQ multiplex PCR, while the TCRdb copy is restricted to in-frame clones and leaves out a portion. The repertoire consists of 150,000 to 200,000 clones, with roughly three fifths occurring once and the leading ten covering approximately 1.3%. Treatment given: oral pan-JAK inhibitor, 5-10 mg twice daily. Sequencing was performed on CD4+ T cells sorted from blood, taken between weeks 47 and 50, from a patient treated with tofacitinib. The receptors come from a human donor with alopecia areata.

The sample holds a few counts of this clone. The chain is built from TRBV30 and TRBJ2-2; D remains ambiguous. CDR1 and CDR2 from the germline V gene are GTSNPN and SVGIG (reference sequence). V shed 3 bases and J shed 4 bases, with 6 bases lying between them. The CDR3 has 12 amino acids. The chain's CDR3 is CAWSYSTGELFF. The CDR3 DNA is TGTGCCTGGAGCTACAGCACCGGGGAGCTGTTTTTT.

J is TRBJ2-2 and V is TRBV29-1; D call uncertain. CDR1 is SQVTM, CDR2 ANQGSEA, per germline. The CDR3 consists of 13 residues. V was shortened by 4 bases and J by 3 bases, with 9 bases between the two germline ends. The CDR3, as DNA: TGCAGCGTTGGCGTGGCGTACACCGGGGAGCTGTTTTTT. It codes for CSVGVAYTGELFF.

The rearrangement links TRBV7-2 to TRBJ2-3, with D uncertain. The CDR3 runs to 17 residues. V was trimmed by 3 bases and J by 1 base, leaving 17 bases between them. Germline V lookup: CDR1 SGHTA, CDR2 FQGNSA. As DNA, the CDR3 is TGTGCCAGCAGCTTGATCGTGCAAAGCAGAGGCACAGATACGCAGTATTTT. It yields the protein CASSLIVQSRGTDTQYF.

CDR3 sequence reads: CASSLEGPAISGANVLTF. The CDR3 DNA follows: TGTGCCAGCAGCTTAGAAGGGCCAGCCATCTCTGGGGCCAACGTCCTGACTTTC. V is TRBV7-6 and J is TRBJ2-6; D unclear. Trimming cost V 1 base and J 0 bases, with 13 bases left between them. CDR1 and CDR2 (germline): SGHVS, FNYEAQ. The CDR3 sequence is 18 residues long.

The V and J genes are TRBV29-1 and TRBJ1-2, with 7 bases aligning to TRBD1. J lost 7 bases, V lost 6 bases, and 5 bases had no gene match. Per germline, CDR1 SQVTM and CDR2 ANQGSEA. The CDR3 length is 11 residues. In DNA, the CDR3 is TGCAGCGTCTACAGGGGCTCTGGCTACACCTTC. Protein sequence: CSVYRGSGYTF.

The chain has TRBV11-2 and TRBJ2-5; no definite D call. CDR3 length: 13 amino acids. The V end was cut by 1 base, the J end by 2 bases, with 5 bases between. Germline loops: CDR1 SGHAT, CDR2 FQNNGV. The DNA of the CDR3 is TGTGCCAGCAGCTTAGGGAGTCAAGAGACCCAGTACTTC. Protein: CASSLGSQETQYF.

This clone was seen just once. The J gene is TRBJ1-2, the V gene TRBV2; possibly TRBD1 for D (6 bases). V was trimmed by 7 bases and J by 4 bases, leaving 16 bases between them. The CDR3 covers 14 residues. The germline gives CDR1 SNHLY, CDR2 FYNNEI. The CDR3 reads CASTETGAVYGYTF. The DNA for the CDR3 is TGTGCCAGCACTGAGACAGGCGCGGTCTATGGCTACACCTTC.

The chain has TRBV29-1 and TRBJ1-1, with D unresolved. The CDR3 consists of 12 residues. The germline V gene has CDR1 SQVTM and CDR2 ANQGSEA. Trimming cost V 5 bases and J 5 bases, with 12 bases left between them. The CDR3 is CSVQDRRTEAFF. The CDR3 bases are TGCAGCGTTCAGGACCGTCGGACTGAAGCTTTCTTT.

This clone was seen a handful of times. This chain links TRBV10-2 with TRBJ1-2; D may be TRBD1 (5 bases). The V end was cut by 5 bases, the J end by 6 bases, with 10 bases between. Germline V gene data show CDR1 as WSHSY and CDR2 as SAAADI. The CDR3 is 12 amino acids. The CDR3 DNA sequence: TGCGCCAGCAGTCTGGGGGGAGATGGCTACACCTTC. This codes for CASSLGGDGYTF.

The rearrangement joins TRBV29-1 to TRBJ2-2; 13 bases line up with TRBD2. The CDR3 extends over 15 amino acids. CDR1 and CDR2 from the germline V gene are SQVTM and ANQGSEA. Trimming took 7 bases from V and 6 from J; bases not matched to a gene: 8. The CDR3 nucleotides read TGCAGCGCTTATGGACTAGCGGGGGCGTCCGGGGAGCTGTTTTTT. Its translation is CSAYGLAGASGELFF.

This clone was detected a few times. The rearrangement joins TRBV7-2 to TRBJ2-7; a weak D match, TRBD1 (6 bases). V was pared by 0 bases and J by 2 bases, with 17 bases between. The CDR3 spans 17 residues. Germline-derived CDR1 and CDR2 are SGHTA and FQGNSA. CDR3 DNA sequence: TGTGCCAGCAGCTTAGCTCCCCTATATGGACAGCCCTACGAGCAGTACTTC. It encodes CASSLAPLYGQPYEQYF.

The chain joins TRBV30 to TRBJ2-7; D assignment may be TRBD1 or TRBD2 (5 bases each). The CDR3 runs to 15 residues. Germline loops: CDR1 GTSNPN, CDR2 SVGIG (reference sequence). V was shortened by 3 bases and J by 2 bases, with 17 bases between the two germline ends. The CDR3: CAWRARGGPTYEQYF. In nucleotides, the CDR3 is TGTGCCTGGAGGGCGCGTGGGGGACCTACCTACGAGCAGTACTTC.

This clone occurred a few times. V and J are TRBV29-1 and TRBJ2-5; 8 nucleotides line up with TRBD1. Germline V lookup: CDR1 SQVTM, CDR2 ANQGSEA. J lost 4 bases, V lost 7 bases, and 5 bases had no gene match. CDR3 size: 12 residues. For the CDR3, the DNA is TGCAGCGGTGGGACAGGACGAGAGACCCAGTACTTC. Translated: CSGGTGRETQYF.

The rearrangement uses TRBV5-1 and TRBJ2-4, with 8 bases aligning to TRBD1. With 3 bases clipped from V and 3 bases from J, the junction kept 8 bases outside the gene matches. In germline, CDR1 is SGHRS, CDR2 YFSETQ. This CDR3 contains 16 residues. CDR3 loop: CASSSSGGRSKNIQYF. Written as DNA, the CDR3 is TGCGCCAGCAGCTCATCAGGGGGCCGGAGCAAAAACATTCAGTACTTC.

In its sample, this clone was seen once. The CDR3 sequence: CAWSVAPQGAFF. The CDR3 nucleotides read TGTGCCTGGAGTGTAGCGCCCCAGGGAGCTTTCTTT. V and J are TRBV30 and TRBJ1-1; perhaps TRBD1 as D (5 bases). The CDR3 loop spans 12 amino acids. CDR1 GTSNPN and CDR2 SVGIG come from the germline V gene (reference sequence). V was pared by 0 bases and J by 10 bases, with 12 bases between. Using reference TRBV30 and TRBJ1-1 for the parts outside the CDR3, the full variable domain is SQTIHQWPATLVQPVGSPLSLECTVEGTSNPNLYWYRQAAGRGLQLLFYSVGIGQISSEVPQNLSASRPQDRQFILSSKKLLLSDSGFYLCAWSVAPQGAFFGQGTRLTVV.

This chain uses TRBV7-2 with TRBJ2-1; TRBD1 agrees at 7 bases. V shed 0 bases and J 2 bases; nucleotides not matched to a gene: 4. The CDR3 spans 16 residues. Germline CDR1 SGHTA, CDR2 FQGNSA. The CDR3 spells CASSLAHRGTYNEQFF. Written as DNA, the CDR3 is TGTGCCAGCAGCTTAGCGCACAGGGGAACCTACAATGAGCAGTTCTTC.

This clone has just a few counts. The rearrangement uses TRBV7-3 and TRBJ2-2, with D possibly being TRBD1 (5 bases). V was cut by 4 bases and J by 6 bases, with 12 bases left in between. The CDR3 consists of 14 residues. CDR1 and CDR2 from the germline V gene are SGHTA and FQGTGA. CDR3 residues: CASSSTGLAGELFF. The CDR3 nucleotides are TGTGCCAGCAGCTCCACAGGTTTGGCCGGGGAGCTGTTTTTT.

This chain connects TRBV9 to TRBJ2-3; no reliable D call. Germline CDR1 is SGDLS and CDR2 is YYNGEE. The CDR3 runs 15 residues. The germline V and J ends were trimmed by 7 bases and 1 base, with 16 bases remaining between them. The CDR3 DNA reads TGTGCCAGCTCCGGCGGTGGGGTGGGCACAGATACGCAGTATTTT. Its translation is CASSGGGVGTDTQYF. Filled out from reference TRBV9 and TRBJ2-3, the complete variable domain reads DSGVTQTPKHLITATGQRVTLRCSPRSGDLSVYWYQQSLDQGLQFLIQYYNGEERAKGNILERFSAQQFPDLHSELNLSSLELGDSALYFCASSGGGVGTDTQYFGPGTRLTVL.

CDR3 in amino acids: CAWARGQGTYGYTF. DNA of the CDR3: TGTGCCTGGGCGAGGGGGCAGGGTACTTATGGCTACACCTTC. The rearrangement links TRBV30 to TRBJ1-2, with TRBD1 matching 7 bases. The CDR3 is 14 amino acids. Trimming at V came to 5 bases and at J to 5 bases, leaving 11 bases not matched to a gene. Germline values: CDR1 GTSNPN, CDR2 SVGIG (reference sequence).

This clone appeared a few times. The chain has TRBV19 and TRBJ2-3, with a possible D match to TRBD2 (5 bases). From germline, CDR1 is LNHDA and CDR2 SQIVND (reference sequence). The V and J ends lost 1 base and 6 bases respectively, with 17 bases between them. The CDR3 is 16 residues long. As DNA, the CDR3 is TGTGCCAGTAGTATAGGGACTCCCCTGGGAACGGATACGCAGTATTTT. The encoded protein is CASSIGTPLGTDTQYF.

The V call is TRBV7-9, the J call TRBJ1-2, with 9 bases matching TRBD1. The CDR3 length is 12 residues. Germline V lookup: CDR1 SEHNR, CDR2 FQNEAQ (reference sequence). The J segment lost 2 bases and the V segment lost 10 bases, leaving 2 bases of the junction unmatched. CDR3 in DNA: TGTGCCACCGGGACAGGGAACTATGGCTACACCTTC. It yields the protein CATGTGNYGYTF.

The chain joins TRBV27 to TRBJ1-1; D remains ambiguous. The germline CDR1 and CDR2 sequences are MNHEY and SMNVEV (reference sequence). V lost 8 bases to trimming and J lost 1 base, with 8 bases between them. This CDR3 comprises 12 residues. The CDR3 DNA is TGTGCCAGCGCTACCCAGAACACTGAAGCTTTCTTT. Encoded protein: CASATQNTEAFF.

Of note for this clone: Within the sample, other DNA sequences also encode this same CDR3. This rearrangement joins TRBV4-3 to TRBJ1-5, with D unresolved. CDR3 length: 13 amino acids. CDR1 and CDR2 (germline): LGHNA, YSLEER. Trimming left V 0 bases short and J 4 bases short, with 4 bases between. CDR3 in amino acids: CASSQEVNQPQHF. For the CDR3, the DNA is TGCGCCAGCAGCCAAGAAGTTAATCAGCCCCAGCATTTT.

The chain recombines TRBV4-3 with TRBJ1-2, with TRBD1 matching over 7 bases. CDR3 length: 14 amino acids. With 1 base clipped from V and 4 bases from J, the junction kept 3 bases outside the gene matches. Germline V gene data show CDR1 as LGHNA and CDR2 as YSLEER. CDR3 residues: CASSQVTGVYGYTF. The CDR3 DNA sequence: TGCGCCAGCAGCCAAGTAACAGGGGTCTATGGCTACACCTTC.